The present T cell receptor (beta chain) was sequenced within a study of blood T cell repertoires in COVID-19. While infection was still active, Seattle patients were enrolled and then followed longitudinally. Sequencing used immunoSEQ multiplex PCR; TCRdb keeps in-frame clones, though not all of them. Counted here are 80,000 to 100,000 clones, over 65% occurring once; the ten biggest clones make up 3% to 4%. CDR1 is LNHNV and CDR2 is YYDKDF in the germline V gene (reference sequence). CDR3 length: 13 residues. The V gene lost 0 bases and the J gene lost 6 bases, with 7 bases spanning the gap. The chain carries TRBV15 and TRBJ2-3; no firm D call. Sequenced input: peripheral blood. This clonotype originated in an older man with COVID-19, enrolled during active disease. The CDR3 DNA sequence: TGTGCCACCAGCAGAGATCAGGTTGATACGCAGTATTTT. This translates into CATSRDQVDTQYF.